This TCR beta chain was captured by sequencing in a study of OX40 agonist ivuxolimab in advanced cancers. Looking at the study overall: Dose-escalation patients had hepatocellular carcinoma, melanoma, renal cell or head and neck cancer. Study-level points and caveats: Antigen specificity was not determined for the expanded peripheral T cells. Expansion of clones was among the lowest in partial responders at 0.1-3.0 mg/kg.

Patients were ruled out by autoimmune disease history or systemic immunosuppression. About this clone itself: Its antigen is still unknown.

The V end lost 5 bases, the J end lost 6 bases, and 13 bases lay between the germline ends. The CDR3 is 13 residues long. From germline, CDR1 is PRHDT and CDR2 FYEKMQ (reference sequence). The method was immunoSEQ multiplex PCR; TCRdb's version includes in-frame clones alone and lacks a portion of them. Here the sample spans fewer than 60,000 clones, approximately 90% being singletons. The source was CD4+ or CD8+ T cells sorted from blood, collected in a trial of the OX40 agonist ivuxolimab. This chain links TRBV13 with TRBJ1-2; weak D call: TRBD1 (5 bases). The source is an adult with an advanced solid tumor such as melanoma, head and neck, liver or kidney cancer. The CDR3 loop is CASSPGGVHGYTF. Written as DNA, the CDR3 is TGTGCCAGCAGCCCGGGGGGAGTGCATGGCTACACCTTC.